What follows describes a single T cell receptor beta chain. This sample was included in a study of blood T cell repertoires in COVID-19. The repertoire was sequenced with immunoSEQ multiplex PCR; TCRdb's copy has only in-frame clones and lacks some. The table lists some 670,000 clones, 85% to 90% of them singletons, with roughly 0.26% in the top ten. The V and J ends lost 2 bases and 7 bases respectively, with 12 bases between them. In germline, CDR1 is MNHNY, CDR2 SVGAGI (reference sequence). This CDR3 has 15 amino acids. Sequenced: peripheral blood. This rearrangement joins TRBV6-6 to TRBJ1-6; D is perhaps TRBD1 (6 bases). The clonotype was recovered from a woman aged 18-29 years with acute or convalescent COVID-19. The CDR3 loop reads CASSYGGARNSPLHF. For the CDR3, the DNA is TGTGCCAGCAGTTACGGGGGGGCGAGGAATTCACCCCTCCACTTT.